The subject of this entry is one TCR beta chain. The data stem from a study of early T cells in non-severe SARS-CoV-2 infection. Individual cDNA molecules received unique molecular identifiers during library preparation. Each CDR3 protein gets one entry after TCRdb re-called the 5' RACE reads with MiXCR. The table lists 15,000 to 20,000 distinct CDR3 sequences, more than 5% of them singletons. The V end lost 1 base, the J end lost 5 bases, and 2 bases lay between the germline ends. The CDR3 spans 10 residues. Germline-derived CDR1 and CDR2 are DFQATT and SNEGSKA (reference sequence). Sequenced input: whole blood. The rearrangement uses TRBV20-1 and TRBJ2-5; D gene unclear. This receptor was identified in an adult who was a healthcare worker with PCR-confirmed SARS-CoV-2 infection or an uninfected control (not recorded which). The CDR3, as DNA: TGCAGTGCTAGAGGGGAGACCCAGTACTTC. Translation gives CSARGETQYF.